One and the same sample provided the 14 T cell receptor beta chains below, sequenced in a study of beta chain features in type 1 diabetes. Study outcomes and limitations: In all four CD4+ subsets, TCRB CDR3 length was significantly, moderately reduced in type 1 diabetes.

cDNA synthesis used the whole RNA isolate, giving expressed TCRB sequences. The data were produced by immunoSEQ multiplex PCR, yet TCRdb's version contains in-frame clones alone and is incomplete. Of 300,000 to 450,000 clones listed, about 10% are singletons. These receptors have no known antigen. Sequencing input: central memory CD4+ T cells from blood. These receptors all stem from a man aged 30 to 39 with type 1 diabetes.

The chain is built from TRBV2 and TRBJ2-1; D possibly uses TRBD1 or TRBD2 (5 bases each). V was trimmed by 4 bases and J by 4 bases, leaving 5 bases between them. Germline values: CDR1 SNHLY, CDR2 FYNNEI. The CDR3 is made up of 12 amino acids. The CDR3 nucleotides are TGTGCCAGCAGTGGGGGGTACAATGAGCAGTTCTTC. Protein sequence: CASSGGYNEQFF.

This clone showed up just a few times. This chain uses TRBV4-1 with TRBJ1-4, with 7 bases that match TRBD1. CDR1 and CDR2 (germline): MGHRA, YSYEKL. The trim removed 0 bases at V and 8 bases at J, leaving 12 bases unmatched. The CDR3 length is 17 residues. This chain's CDR3 is CASSQDQGGALGEKLFF. CDR3 DNA: TGCGCCAGCAGCCAAGATCAGGGGGGGGCGCTTGGAGAAAAACTGTTTTTT.

The chain couples TRBV7-2 to TRBJ1-5; no reliable D call. CDR1 and CDR2 from the germline V gene are SGHTA and FQGNSA. This CDR3 comprises 13 residues. V lost 2 bases and J 1 base, leaving 3 bases between the germline ends. The CDR3 region has the DNA TGTGCCAGCAGCTTAATGAGCAATCAGCCCCAGCATTTT. It specifies CASSLMSNQPQHF.

This clone was detected a few times. The V gene is TRBV11-2, the J gene TRBJ2-5; 7 nucleotides match TRBD1. CDR3 size: 14 residues. The V gene's germline CDR1 is SGHAT and CDR2 FQNNGV. V lost 5 bases, J lost 1 base, and 4 bases stayed unmatched. The CDR3 nucleotides read TGTGCCAGCAGCGAAGGGACAGCCCAAGAGACCCAGTACTTC. Its protein product is CASSEGTAQETQYF.

This clone occurred a few times. The rearrangement links TRBV7-9 to TRBJ2-5; TRBD2 is a possible D gene (5 bases). V lost 5 bases, J lost 0 bases, and 13 bases lay in between. The germline V gene encodes CDR1 SEHNR and CDR2 FQNEAQ (reference sequence). The CDR3 spans 15 residues. Written as DNA, the CDR3 is TGTGCCAGCAGCAAAGGCGGGTTGTACCAAGAGACCCAGTACTTC. It is translated as CASSKGGLYQETQYF.

This clone was recorded a few times. The chain joins TRBV7-9 to TRBJ2-7; 11 nucleotides agree with TRBD1. The CDR3 has 18 residues. Germline CDR1 and CDR2: SEHNR and FQNEAQ (reference sequence). V lost 5 bases to trimming and J lost 2 bases; unmatched junction nucleotides: 14. The CDR3 bases are TGTGCCAGCAGCATACGATGGGGGACAGGGGGTGCCACCTACGAGCAGTACTTC. This translates into CASSIRWGTGGATYEQYF.

This clone was counted ten times or more. The chain links TRBV6-6 to TRBJ2-5, with D unclear. The germline V gene has CDR1 MNHNY and CDR2 SVGAGI (reference sequence). The CDR3 consists of 12 residues. Trimming stripped 6 bases from V and 1 base from J, with 6 bases between. CDR3 region: CASRRLQETQYF. CDR3 nucleotide sequence: TGTGCCAGCAGACGCCTCCAAGAGACCCAGTACTTC.

The chain couples TRBV7-2 to TRBJ2-6; D unclear. The length of the CDR3 is 15 residues. Germline-derived CDR1 and CDR2 are SGHTA and FQGNSA. V was trimmed by 4 bases and J by 0 bases, leaving 7 bases between them. CDR3 nucleotides: TGTGCCAGCAGCTATGGAGCCTCTGGGGCCAACGTCCTGACTTTC. Translated: CASSYGASGANVLTF. Complete variable domain (other parts from reference TRBV7-2 and TRBJ2-6): GAGVSQSPSNKVTEKGKDVELRCDPISGHTALYWYRQSLGQGLEFLIYFQGNSAPDKSGLPSDRFSAERTGGSVSTLTIQRTQQEDSAVYLCASSYGASGANVLTFGAGSRLTVL.

Comments on this clone: A read error may account for a junction end that differs from germline. The rearrangement uses TRBV6-1 and TRBJ2-7, with D perhaps TRBD1 (5 bases). CDR1 is MNHNS, CDR2 SASEGT, per germline. The CDR3 loop spans 13 amino acids. The CDR3 sequence: CAISADNNYEQYF. The CDR3 DNA reads TGTGCCATCAGTGCGGACAATAACTACGAGCAGTACTTC.

In this sample, this clone turned up a few times. This rearrangement joins TRBV14 to TRBJ2-7; TRBD1 matches 8 bases. The CDR3 sequence is 15 residues long. Trimming took 4 bases from V and 6 from J; bases not matched to a gene: 11. From germline, CDR1 is SGHDN and CDR2 FVKESK. CDR3 sequence (DNA): TGTGCCAGCAGCCTAGGACAGGGCAGGTTGGCCGAGCAGTACTTC. It translates to CASSLGQGRLAEQYF.

V and J are TRBV6-5 and TRBJ1-2; 11 bases are a match to TRBD1. CDR1 is MNHEY and CDR2 is SVGAGI in the germline V gene. With V trimmed by 0 bases and J by 5 bases, 5 bases remained unmatched. The CDR3 contains 16 residues. The CDR3 DNA follows: TGTGCCAGCAGTTACTCGAGGACAGGGGGCATATATGGCTACACCTTC. Protein product: CASSYSRTGGIYGYTF.

V is TRBV9 and J is TRBJ2-2; 10 nucleotides agree with TRBD2. Germline loops: CDR1 SGDLS, CDR2 YYNGEE. CDR3 length: 19 residues. The J segment lost 0 bases and the V segment lost 4 bases, leaving 12 bases of the junction unmatched. CDR3 bases: TGTGCCAGCAGCCAGAGACTAGCGGGTGAAGTCGCGAACACCGGGGAGCTGTTTTTT. This translates into CASSQRLAGEVANTGELFF.

V usage is TRBV7-8 and J usage is TRBJ2-1, with D hard to call. Germline V lookup: CDR1 SGHVS, CDR2 FQNEAQ. The CDR3 spans 18 residues. V was clipped by 1 base and J by 2 bases, with 18 bases between them. The CDR3 spells CASSLDTLDVRTYNEQFF. The CDR3 DNA sequence: TGTGCCAGCAGCTTAGATACCCTCGATGTGAGGACCTACAATGAGCAGTTCTTC. The complete variable domain, with remaining parts taken from reference TRBV7-8 and TRBJ2-1, reads GAGVSQSPRYKVAKRGQDVALRCDPISGHVSLFWYQQALGQGPEFLTYFQNEAQLDKSGLPSDRFFAERPEGSVSTLKIQRTQQEDSAVYLCASSLDTLDVRTYNEQFFGPGTRLTVL.

The rearrangement links TRBV6-4 to TRBJ2-3, with D tentatively TRBD2 (5 bases). V was shortened by 5 bases and J by 7 bases, with 19 bases between the two germline ends. The V gene's germline CDR1 is MRHNA and CDR2 SNTAGT. The CDR3 spans 15 residues. CDR3 in amino acids: CASSFPLACVHTQYF. The CDR3 coding sequence is TGTGCCAGCAGTTTCCCCCTAGCCTGTGTACATACGCAGTATTTT.